This is a list of T cell receptor beta chains from one sample in a study of Ad26.COV2.S vaccination and SARS-CoV-2 variants. The repertoire was sequenced with immunoSEQ multiplex PCR; TCRdb's copy has only in-frame clones and lacks some. The sample yields roughly 500,000 clones, nearly 90% seen once. The sequenced sample was peripheral blood, obtained in a trial of Ad26.COV2.S vaccine versus placebo. The receptors shown here come from a person aged 18-65 years who received the Ad26.COV2.S COVID-19 vaccine or a placebo. Both conserved end residues are part of each CDR3. A D gene is named only where the DNA matches it firmly. Only part of the rows carry a size: once, few, many, or a class if the clone is expanded.

CDR3aa	CDR3nt	abundance	v_gene	j_gene	d_gene
CASSLAGGVDTQYF	TGTGCCAGCAGCTTGGCTGGAGGGGTAGATACGCAGTATTTT	NA	TRBV5-6	TRBJ2-3	NA
CAISGDRGLTDTQYF	TGTGCCATCAGTGGGGACAGGGGGCTCACAGATACGCAGTATTTT	NA	TRBV10-3	TRBJ2-3	TRBD1
CASSLGTGRAFF	TGCGCCAGCAGCCTAGGGACAGGGCGAGCTTTCTTT	NA	TRBV5-1	TRBJ1-1	TRBD1
CASSLEGGETQYF	TGTGCCAGCAGCTTGGAAGGGGGCGAGACCCAGTACTTC	few	TRBV5-4	TRBJ2-5	TRBD1
CASSDRWGDQETQYF	TGTGCCAGCAGCGATCGGTGGGGGGACCAAGAGACCCAGTACTTC	NA	TRBV9	TRBJ2-5	NA
CASSQSGSRDIEQFF	TGCGCCAGCAGCCAAAGCGGGAGCCGCGATATTGAGCAGTTCTTC	once	TRBV4-1	TRBJ2-1	TRBD2
CASSHPRGRGDNEQFF	TGTGCCAGCAGCCATCCCCGAGGGAGGGGGGACAATGAGCAGTTCTTC	NA	TRBV3-1/TRBV3-2	TRBJ2-1	NA
CASSTRGGGTEAFF	TGCGCCAGCAGCACCAGGGGGGGCGGCACTGAAGCTTTCTTT	NA	TRBV5-1	TRBJ1-1	TRBD1
CASSPWGSNYGYTF	TGTGCCAGCAGCCCTTGGGGGTCTAACTATGGCTACACCTTC	NA	TRBV7-9	TRBJ1-2	NA
CASSLVLLLADYTDTQYF	TGTGCCAGCAGCTTAGTTCTCCTACTAGCGGATTACACAGATACGCAGTATTTT	NA	TRBV7-9	TRBJ2-3	TRBD2
CASMGVGVGQPQHF	TGTGCCAGCATGGGGGTGGGGGTTGGACAGCCCCAGCATTTT	NA	TRBV2	TRBJ1-5	NA
CASSFRHNTEAFF	TGTGCCAGCAGCTTTCGTCACAACACTGAAGCTTTCTTT	NA	TRBV7-9	TRBJ1-1	NA
CASSLYLGTKNIQYF	TGTGCCAGCAGTTTATATCTGGGAACCAAAAACATTCAGTACTTC	NA	TRBV28	TRBJ2-4	NA
CASSKRARGHFGTDTQYF	TGTGCCAGCAGCAAAAGGGCCAGGGGGCATTTTGGCACAGATACGCAGTATTTT	NA	TRBV13	TRBJ2-3	TRBD1
CATSALDRDGYTF	TGTGCCACCAGTGCCCTCGACAGGGATGGCTACACCTTC	once	TRBV24-1	TRBJ1-2	TRBD1
CASSLSGGIPYNEQFF	TGTGCCAGCAGCTTAAGTGGGGGAATCCCCTACAATGAGCAGTTCTTC	NA	TRBV7-3	TRBJ2-1	NA
CASGIAGSEETQYF	TGTGCCAGCGGAATAGCGGGAAGTGAGGAGACCCAGTACTTC	NA	TRBV18	TRBJ2-5	TRBD2
CASSLPAGRTGDPFSYEQYF	TGCGCCAGCAGCCTCCCGGCGGGAAGGACAGGGGATCCGTTCTCATACGAGCAGTACTTC	NA	TRBV4-1	TRBJ2-7	TRBD1
CASGLVRTDTGELFF	TGTGCTAGTGGTTTGGTACGTACGGACACCGGGGAGCTGTTTTTT	NA	TRBV12-5	TRBJ2-2	NA
CASIGVGFGYSYEQYF	TGTGCCAGCATCGGGGTGGGTTTTGGGTACTCCTACGAGCAGTACTTC	NA	TRBV28	TRBJ2-7	NA
CASSPGGGLEPQHF	TGTGCCAGCTCACCGGGAGGGGGATTGGAGCCCCAGCATTTT	NA	TRBV18	TRBJ1-5	NA
CASSTGTSALNYGYTF	TGTGCCAGCAGCACCGGGACAAGTGCTCTTAACTATGGCTACACCTTC	NA	TRBV5-4	TRBJ1-2	NA
CASSDYLPWNEKLFF	TGTGCCAGCAGTGATTATCTGCCGTGGAATGAAAAACTGTTTTTT	NA	TRBV6-1	TRBJ1-4	NA
CATSRDEGFRDNEQFF	TGTGCCACCAGCAGAGACGAAGGGTTTAGGGACAATGAGCAGTTCTTC	NA	TRBV15	TRBJ2-1	NA
CASSLRVSIDTQYF	TGTGCCAGCAGCTTACGTGTGTCCATCGATACGCAGTATTTT	NA	TRBV7-9	TRBJ2-3	NA
CASSLSPGHYEQYF	TGTGCCAGCAGCTTAAGTCCGGGACACTACGAGCAGTACTTC	NA	TRBV7-9	TRBJ2-7	NA
CASSLAGGSGYEQYF	TGTGCCAGCAGCTTAGCAGGGGGTTCCGGCTACGAGCAGTACTTC	NA	TRBV7-6	TRBJ2-7	NA
CASRPRIGLAVWDEQFF	TGTGCCAGCAGGCCACGGATTGGACTAGCGGTTTGGGATGAGCAGTTCTTC	NA	TRBV11-3	TRBJ2-1	TRBD2
CASSQDAGTNQPQHF	TGTGCCAGCAGCCAAGACGCAGGCACCAATCAGCCCCAGCATTTT	NA	TRBV3-1/TRBV3-2	TRBJ1-5	NA
CASSQGDLFYNEQFF	TGTGCCAGCAGCCAAGGGGACTTGTTCTACAATGAGCAGTTCTTC	NA	TRBV3-1/TRBV3-2	TRBJ2-1	NA
CASGPGGTEAFF	TGTGCCAGCGGGCCGGGGGGCACTGAAGCTTTCTTT	NA	TRBV12-3/TRBV12-4	TRBJ1-1	NA
CASIPRLGRDTEAFF	TGTGCCAGCATACCGAGGTTGGGGCGGGACACTGAAGCTTTCTTT	NA	TRBV6-5	TRBJ1-1	NA
CASSLNTGGDGYTF	TGTGCCAGCAGCTTGAATACAGGGGGAGATGGCTACACCTTC	NA	TRBV5-4	TRBJ1-2	TRBD1
CASSEIQGTEAFF	TGTGCCAGCAGTGAAATCCAGGGGACTGAAGCTTTCTTT	NA	TRBV2	TRBJ1-1	NA
CASSIDPPSEVVNEQFF	TGTGCCAGTAGTATAGATCCACCTAGCGAAGTAGTCAATGAGCAGTTCTTC	NA	TRBV19	TRBJ2-1	NA
CASVDREWVNTEAFF	TGTGCCAGCGTAGACAGGGAGTGGGTGAACACTGAAGCTTTCTTT	NA	TRBV7-2	TRBJ1-1	TRBD1
CASSLLDDTQYF	TGTGCCAGCAGCCTATTGGATGATACGCAGTATTTT	NA	TRBV9	TRBJ2-3	NA
CASGVEGNGGYTF	TGCGCCAGCGGGGTCGAGGGAAACGGCGGCTACACCTTC	NA	TRBV5-1	TRBJ1-2	NA
CASSLAILGGHGYTF	TGTGCCAGCAGCTTGGCCATTCTGGGAGGGCATGGCTACACCTTC	NA	TRBV5-4	TRBJ1-2	NA
CASSERLRNGELFF	TGTGCCAGCAGTGAAAGACTCCGGAACGGGGAGCTGTTTTTT	NA	TRBV2	TRBJ2-2	NA
CASSLLGDGYTF	TGTGCCAGCAGTTTGCTGGGGGATGGCTACACCTTC	NA	TRBV12-3/TRBV12-4	TRBJ1-2	NA
CASSYSETGSTDTQYF	TGTGCCAGCAGTTACTCGGAGACAGGGTCGACAGATACGCAGTATTTT	NA	TRBV6-5	TRBJ2-3	TRBD1
CASTDTLRDYRYTF	TGTGCCAGCACCGACACCCTCCGGGACTATCGCTACACCTTC	NA	TRBV28	TRBJ1-2	NA
CASSPPGTASYTF	TGTGCCAGCTCACCACCGGGGACAGCTTCCTACACCTTC	NA	TRBV18	TRBJ1-2	TRBD1